Here is one T cell receptor beta chain with its context. Its antigen is currently unknown. The sample originates from a study of beta chain features in type 1 diabetes. General study results and limits: Shorter TCRB CDR3s, moderately but significantly so, marked every one of the four CD4+ subsets in Type 1 diabetes patients.

This CDR3 region has 14 residues. Germline V gives CDR1 SGHRS, CDR2 YFSETQ. Trimming shortened V by 3 bases and J by 5 bases, and 14 bases separated the two germline ends. As every portion of the isolated RNA was reverse transcribed, the sequencing read expressed TCRB transcripts. TCRdb's table, derived via immunoSEQ multiplex PCR, lists solely in-frame clones and lacks some. Among 250,000 to 300,000 clones listed, approximately 24% were seen once. The chain uses TRBV5-1 and TRBJ2-5; D perhaps matches TRBD2 (5 bases). The sequenced material came from naive CD4+ T cells from blood. This receptor was obtained from a woman in her 30s with type 1 diabetes. CDR3 loop: CASSSGPSGETQYF. The DNA for the CDR3 is TGCGCCAGCAGCTCCGGTCCCTCGGGGGAGACCCAGTACTTC. Drawing the rest from reference TRBV5-1 and TRBJ2-5, the complete variable domain is KAGVTQTPRYLIKTRGQQVTLSCSPISGHRSVSWYQQTPGQGLQFLFEYFSETQRNKGNFPGRFSGRQFSNSRSEMNVSTLELGDSALYLCASSSGPSGETQYFGPGTRLLVL.